This T cell receptor (beta chain) was sequenced for a study of kidney transplant recipient with SARS-CoV-2 infection. Each CDR3 protein is one row after TCRdb ran MiXCR on the reads. The sample shows about 240,000 distinct CDR3 sequences, around 26% of them seen only once. The sequence derives from a male patient aged 25-45 years who had COVID-19 and was a kidney transplant recipient. Part of the T cell pool may stem from the graft donor. This sample comprised a blood sample, obtained at baseline and on day 111 from a kidney transplant recipient.

CDR3: CASRRLVETQYF. CDR3 nucleotides: TGTGCCAGCCGTAGGCTGGTCGAGACCCAGTACTTC. J is TRBJ2-5 and V is TRBV7-9, with D unclear. Trimming took 8 bases from V and 5 from J, leaving 12 bases between them. Germline V gene sequence: CDR1 SEHNR, CDR2 FQNEAQ (reference sequence). CDR3 size: 12 residues.